This TCR beta chain is from a study of T cell repertoires in cytomegalovirus infection. Study findings and constraints: In two of eight donors, the top clonotype was HLA-C-restricted CMV-specific.

To note about this clonotype: Antigen specificity is unknown.

TCRdb re-called the reads with MiXCR, one entry per CDR3 protein. Of 360,000 or so distinct CDR3 sequences listed, roughly 34% are singletons. The ends were cut back, 3 bases at V and 2 bases at J, with 8 bases in the middle. This CDR3 is built from 14 residues. Looked up from germline, CDR1 is MDHEN and CDR2 is SYDVKM. The sample here was cultured PBMCs, taken from culture after CMV antigen stimulation. J is TRBJ1-3 and V is TRBV28; maybe TRBD1 (5 bases). This TCR was sampled from a human donor in good health (CMV status not recorded). Some clones in this sample may be carry-over from other donors' samples. The CDR3 coding sequence is TGTGCCAGCAGTTTCACAGGTCCTGGAAACACCATATATTTT. Amino acids: CASSFTGPGNTIYF.